This T cell receptor (beta chain) was captured by sequencing in a study of low-dose radiotherapy and immunotherapy resistance in tumors. Alpha- and beta-chain coverage of first-strand cDNA came from TRAV- and TRBV-specific primers. Using a constant-region primer together with a V-primer adapter, TCRs were subjected to about 20 PCR cycles of amplification. TCRdb reprocessed the reads via MiXCR and lists one record per CDR3 protein. The table lists approximately 89,000 distinct CDR3 sequences, approximately 17% of them singletons, with 5.9% in the top ten. The time point here: before trial treatment. This TCR was sampled from a male donor with prostate cancer. The source was PBMCs, collected before treatment.

The CDR3 here is CASSFGQASVVAFF. In DNA, the CDR3 is TGTGCCAGCAGCTTCGGACAGGCCTCGGTAGTGGCTTTCTTT. The chain has TRBV7-2 and TRBJ1-1; 7 bases are shared with TRBD1. Germline-derived CDR1 and CDR2 are SGHTA and FQGNSA. The CDR3 is made up of 14 amino acids. V dropped 3 bases and J dropped 11; count of bases not matched to a gene: 12.